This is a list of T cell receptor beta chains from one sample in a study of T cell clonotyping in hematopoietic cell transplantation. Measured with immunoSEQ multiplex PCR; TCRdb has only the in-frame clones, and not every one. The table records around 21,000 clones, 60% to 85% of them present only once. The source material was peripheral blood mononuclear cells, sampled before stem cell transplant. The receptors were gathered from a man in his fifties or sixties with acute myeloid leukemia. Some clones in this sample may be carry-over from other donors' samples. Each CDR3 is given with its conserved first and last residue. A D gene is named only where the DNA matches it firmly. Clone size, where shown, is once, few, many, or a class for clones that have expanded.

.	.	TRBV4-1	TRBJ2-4	TGCGCCAGCAGCCAAGGTGGAGGGCCAAAAAACATTCAGTACTTC	CASSQGGGPKNIQYF
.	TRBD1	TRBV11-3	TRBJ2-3	TGTGCCAGCAGCTCGGGACAGGGTAGCACAGATACGCAGTATTTT	CASSSGQGSTDTQYF
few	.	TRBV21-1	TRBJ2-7	TGTGCCAGCAGCAGCCCGAGGACGAGCTCCTACGAGCAGTACTTC	CASSSPRTSSYEQYF
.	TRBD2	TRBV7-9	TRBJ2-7	TGTGCCAGCAGCTCGACCACTAGCGGACTTATCTACGAGCAGTACTTC	CASSSTTSGLIYEQYF
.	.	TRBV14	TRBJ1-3	TGTGCCAGCAGCCTTGGAAACACCATATATTTT	CASSLGNTIYF
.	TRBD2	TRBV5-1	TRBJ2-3	TGCGCCAGCAGCTTGGCCGGGGGGGTTGATACGCAGTATTTT	CASSLAGGVDTQYF
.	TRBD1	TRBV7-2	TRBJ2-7	TGTGCCAGCAGCTTAGCCTCCGGACAGGGATCCTACGAGCAGTACTTC	CASSLASGQGSYEQYF
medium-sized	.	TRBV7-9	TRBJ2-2	TGTGCCAGCAGCGTGGGGCAGGCCTCGAACACCGGGGAGCTGTTTTTT	CASSVGQASNTGELFF
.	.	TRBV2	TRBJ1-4	TGTGCCAGCACTCTTTTTAGAATAGGTGAAAAACTGTTTTTT	CASTLFRIGEKLFF
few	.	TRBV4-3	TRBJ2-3	TGCGCCAGCAGCCAAGATGAAACGGGGGGCCTCTCAGATACGCAGTATTTT	CASSQDETGGLSDTQYF
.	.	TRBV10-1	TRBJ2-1	TGCGCCAGCAGTGACCGGGGGCGGCCTAGCTCCTACAATGAGCAGTTCTTC	CASSDRGRPSSYNEQFF
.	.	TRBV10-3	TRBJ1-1	TGTGCCATCAGTGAGTCGGATGGGAACACTGAAGCTTTCTTT	CAISESDGNTEAFF
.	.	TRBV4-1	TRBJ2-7	TGCGCCAGCAGCCACCTAGGGAGCGAGCAGTACTTC	CASSHLGSEQYF
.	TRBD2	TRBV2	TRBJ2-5	TGTGCCAGCAATTTGGCTAGCGGTAATCAAGAGACCCAGTACTTC	CASNLASGNQETQYF
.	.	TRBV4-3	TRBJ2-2	TGCGCCAGCAGCCAAGATTTGACAGTCACCGGGGAGCTGTTTTTT	CASSQDLTVTGELFF
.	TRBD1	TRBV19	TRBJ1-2	TGTGCCAGTAAGTTAGGACAGGGCTATGGCTACACCTTC	CASKLGQGYGYTF
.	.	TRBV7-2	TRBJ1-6	TGTGCCAGCAGCTTAGAGGGTCTTCCTAATTCACCCCTCCACTTT	CASSLEGLPNSPLHF
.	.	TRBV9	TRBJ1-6	TGTGCCAGCAGCGTAGCTTTCGAATCACCCCTCCACTTT	CASSVAFESPLHF
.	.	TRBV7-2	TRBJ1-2	TGTGCCAGCAGCTCGGGAGGTAGGCATGGCTACACCTTC	CASSSGGRHGYTF
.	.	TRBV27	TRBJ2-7	TGTGCCAGCACAAGTTTAAAAAGGGGACACCCCTACGAGCAGTACTTC	CASTSLKRGHPYEQYF
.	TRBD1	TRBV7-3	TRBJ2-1	TGTGCCAGCAGCGGGACAGGATACAATGAGCAGTTCTTC	CASSGTGYNEQFF
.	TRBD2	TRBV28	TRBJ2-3	TGTGCCAGCGCTGGGTGGGGCCAGGTCGGGGGGACAGATACGCAGTATTTT	CASAGWGQVGGTDTQYF
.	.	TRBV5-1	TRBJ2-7	TGCGCCAGCAGCCCGAGCTCCTACGAGCAGTACTTC	CASSPSSYEQYF
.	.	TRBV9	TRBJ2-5	TGTGCCAGCAGCGTAGGGCAGGCATGGGAGACCCAGTACTTC	CASSVGQAWETQYF